The next 19 T cell receptor beta chains were all read from a single sample in a study of T cells after yellow fever vaccination. TCRdb passed the 5' RACE reads through MiXCR, listing each CDR3 protein once. Counted here are around 120,000 distinct CDR3 sequences, around 7.2% occurring once; the ten biggest clones make up around 2.6%. Sequenced material: CD4+ T cells sorted from PBMCs, taken more than 40 days after the first yellow fever vaccination. The origin of the receptors is a young man who received the YFV17D yellow fever vaccine.

This clonotype was counted many times. The chain combines TRBV5-6 with TRBJ2-2; TRBD2 matches at 7 bases. The CDR3 length is 15 residues. V shed 1 base and J 1 base; nucleotides not matched to a gene: 1. Germline CDR1 and CDR2: SGHDT and YYEEEE. The CDR3 DNA reads TGTGCCAGCAGCTTGTTAGCGGGGAACACCGGGGAGCTGTTTTTT. Its protein is CASSLLAGNTGELFF.

This clonotype was picked up many times. The CDR3 bases are TGTGCCAGCAGCCTAACTAGCGGGGGGGACGAGCAGTACTTC. Its translation: CASSLTSGGDEQYF. The chain is built from TRBV7-2 and TRBJ2-7, with 13 nucleotides matching TRBD2. Germline CDR1 reads SGHTA; CDR2 reads FQGNSA. The CDR3 spans 14 residues. V lost 5 bases and J lost 5; bases outside the gene matches: 3. Together with reference TRBV7-2 and TRBJ2-7, the CDR3 gives the full variable domain: GAGVSQSPSNKVTEKGKDVELRCDPISGHTALYWYRQSLGQGLEFLIYFQGNSAPDKSGLPSDRFSAERTGGSVSTLTIQRTQQEDSAVYLCASSLTSGGDEQYFGPGTRLTVT.

The table lists this clonotype with many counts. V gene TRBV3-1 combines with J gene TRBJ1-1, with D possibly being TRBD1 (5 bases). Between the trimmed V and J ends, which lost 0 bases and 5 bases, there was a span of 10 bases. Germline V CDR1 and CDR2: LGHDT, YNNKEL (reference sequence). There are 14 residues in the CDR3. CDR3 sequence: CASSQETAYTEAFF. DNA for the CDR3: TGTGCCAGCAGCCAAGAGACAGCTTATACTGAAGCTTTCTTT. The full variable domain, rest sourced from reference TRBV3-1 and TRBJ1-1, is DTAVSQTPKYLVTQMGNDKSIKCEQNLGHDTMYWYKQDSKKFLKIMFSYNNKELIINETVPNRFSPKSPDKAHLNLHINSLELGDSAVYFCASSQETAYTEAFFGQGTRLTVV.

This clonotype was observed at least ten times. The chain recombines TRBV20-1 with TRBJ2-6; a weak D match, TRBD1 (5 bases). Trimming took 5 bases from V and 0 from J, leaving 5 bases between them. The CDR3 is 13 amino acids. Germline CDR1 reads DFQATT; CDR2 reads SNEGSKA (reference sequence). CDR3 sequence: CSADSSGANVLTF. The CDR3 DNA sequence: TGCAGTGCTGACAGCTCTGGGGCCAACGTCCTGACTTTC.

This clonotype has just a few counts. This chain links TRBV12-3 or TRBV12-4 with TRBJ2-3, with 10 positions matching TRBD2. This CDR3 is 14 amino acids long. V was clipped by 2 bases and J by 6 bases; unmatched bases: 2. In DNA form, the CDR3 reads TGTGCCAGCAGTTTAACTAGCGGGGAGGATACGCAGTATTTT. Encoded protein: CASSLTSGEDTQYF.

This clonotype turned up a few times. The V and J genes are TRBV7-9 and TRBJ1-1; D remains ambiguous. The CDR3 extends over 14 amino acids. V lost 2 bases, J lost 5 bases, and 12 bases lay in between. Germline V lookup: CDR1 SEHNR, CDR2 FQNEAQ (reference sequence). DNA for the CDR3: TGTGCCAGCAGCTTAAACGCCGGGGAAACTGAAGCTTTCTTT. It translates to CASSLNAGETEAFF.

This clonotype was seen repeatedly, ten times or more. This rearrangement joins TRBV29-1 to TRBJ2-5; 7 bases match TRBD1. The V segment lost 7 bases and the J segment 5 bases; nucleotides outside the gene matches: 7. The germline CDR1 and CDR2 sequences are SQVTM and ANQGSEA. CDR3 length equals 12 residues. CDR3 region: CSASTGHETQYF. CDR3 nucleotides: TGCAGCGCTTCGACAGGGCACGAGACCCAGTACTTC.

This clonotype was seen many times. The rearrangement uses TRBV7-9 and TRBJ1-6, with unresolved D. CDR1 is SEHNR, CDR2 FQNEAQ, per germline (reference sequence). The CDR3 covers 14 residues. V lost 1 base and J lost 12, with 13 bases in between. CDR3 region: CASSLDLRARPLHF. Here the CDR3 DNA reads TGTGCCAGCAGCTTAGACCTCCGGGCTAGACCCCTCCACTTT.

In its sample, this clonotype was seen a few times. This chain joins TRBV7-2 and TRBJ1-3; D may be TRBD1 (6 bases). Germline values: CDR1 SGHTA, CDR2 FQGNSA. V shed 5 bases and J shed 0 bases, with 8 bases lying between them. The CDR3 is made up of 14 amino acids. The CDR3 is CASSQQGSGNTIYF. For the CDR3, the DNA is TGTGCCAGCAGCCAACAGGGCTCTGGAAACACCATATATTTT.

The V call is TRBV5-6, the J call TRBJ1-2; no reliable D call. Germline V gives CDR1 SGHDT, CDR2 YYEEEE. Trimming removed 8 bases from V and 9 bases from J, with 20 bases in between. The CDR3 is 13 residues long. The CDR3, as DNA: TGTGCCAGGAGCCCCGGGCTGCACTGCTGCTACACCTTC. Residues: CARSPGLHCCYTF.

This clonotype was seen a few times. The rearrangement links TRBV19 to TRBJ2-1; no firm D call. The germline V and J ends were trimmed by 0 bases and 10 bases, with 10 bases remaining between them. CDR1 and CDR2 (germline): LNHDA, SQIVND (reference sequence). This CDR3 region has 13 residues. DNA for the CDR3: TGTGCCAGTAGTATAGACAGCCTGAAGGAGCAGTTCTTC. Protein: CASSIDSLKEQFF. The entire variable domain, with the rest obtained from reference TRBV19 and TRBJ2-1, is as follows: DGGITQSPKYLFRKEGQNVTLSCEQNLNHDAMYWYRQDPGQGLRLIYYSQIVNDFQKGDIAEGYSVSREKKESFPLTVTSAQKNPTAFYLCASSIDSLKEQFFGPGTRLTVL.

This clonotype came up a few times. The chain couples TRBV21-1 to TRBJ2-7. TRBV21-1 corresponds to a pseudogene. The CDR3 length is 14 residues. CDR3 bases: TGTGCCAGCAGCAAAAGACAGAGTTTCTACGAGCAGTACGTC. Its translation is CASSKRQSFYEQYV.

This clonotype was counted at least ten times. This chain links TRBV29-1 with TRBJ2-3, with a weak D call TRBD1 (6 bases). V shed 6 bases and J shed 5 bases, with 9 bases lying between them. CDR3 length equals 11 residues. Germline assignment: CDR1 SQVTM and CDR2 ANQGSEA. The CDR3, as DNA: TGCAGCGTCAACAGGGTAGATACGCAGTATTTT. Translation: CSVNRVDTQYF.

This clonotype has ten or more counts. The chain employs TRBV11-1 and TRBJ2-2, with 9 bases identical to TRBD1. There are 14 residues in the CDR3. Germline V gives CDR1 SGHAT, CDR2 FQDESV (reference sequence). V shed 5 bases and J 6 bases; nucleotides not matched to a gene: 4. Written as DNA, the CDR3 is TGTGCCAGCAGCACCCGGACAGGGGCCGGGGAGCTGTTTTTT. Its translation is CASSTRTGAGELFF.

This clonotype was seen repeatedly, ten times or more. The V gene is TRBV2, the J gene TRBJ2-3; 11 bases align to TRBD2. There are 15 residues in the CDR3. Germline lookup yields CDR1 SNHLY and CDR2 FYNNEI. V was clipped by 6 bases and J by 1 base; unmatched bases: 3. CDR3 DNA: TGTGCCAGCAGGAAGACTAGCGGGGGCACAGATACGCAGTATTTT. Its protein product is CASRKTSGGTDTQYF.

The sample holds many counts of this clonotype. The chain joins TRBV12-3 or TRBV12-4 to TRBJ1-4; D is unclear. Trimming took off 8 bases at V and 4 bases at J, with 14 bases between the two ends. The CDR3 spans 14 residues. The CDR3 nucleotides are TGTGCCAGCGCCCAGGTGGCCGTTAATGAAAAACTGTTTTTT. It encodes CASAQVAVNEKLFF.

This clonotype was recorded once. A read error is possible here, since a much larger clone lies one base away. The V and J genes are TRBV7-3 and TRBJ1-2; maybe TRBD1 (5 bases). Trimming removed 2 bases at V and 6 bases at J, with 10 bases between. The V gene's germline CDR1 is SGHTA and CDR2 FQGTGA. The CDR3 has 13 residues. The DNA for the CDR3 is TGTGCCAGCAGCTTATCAGGGAGTGATGGCTACACCTTC. Its protein is CASSLSGSDGYTF.

This chain joins TRBV19 and TRBJ1-1; D is possibly TRBD1 (5 bases). Trimming left V 2 bases short and J 3 bases short, with 13 bases between. Germline values: CDR1 LNHDA, CDR2 SQIVND (reference sequence). The CDR3 totals 15 residues. This CDR3 is CASSINPGGDTEAFF. The CDR3 DNA is TGTGCCAGTAGTATAAATCCGGGAGGGGACACTGAAGCTTTCTTT.

The chain carries TRBV7-2 and TRBJ2-2, with D perhaps matching TRBD2 (6 bases). Germline CDR1 is SGHTA and CDR2 is FQGNSA. V lost 4 bases, J lost 6 bases, and 15 bases lay in between. The CDR3 is 15 amino acids. As DNA, the CDR3 is TGTGCCAGCAGCTACATCGCCTCTAGCGCCGGGGAGCTGTTTTTT. It codes for CASSYIASSAGELFF.